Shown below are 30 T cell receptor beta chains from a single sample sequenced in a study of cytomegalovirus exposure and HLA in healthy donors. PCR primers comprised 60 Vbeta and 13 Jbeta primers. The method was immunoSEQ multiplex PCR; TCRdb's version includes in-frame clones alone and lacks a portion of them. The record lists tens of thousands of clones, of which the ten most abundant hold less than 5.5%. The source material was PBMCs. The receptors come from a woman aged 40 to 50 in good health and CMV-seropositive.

In DNA, the CDR3 is TGTGCCAGCAGCTTAACGGGTGGGACCGGGGAGCTGTTTTTT. Protein product: CASSLTGGTGELFF. The chain joins TRBV5-6 to TRBJ2-2, with D hard to call. The CDR3 is made up of 14 amino acids. Per germline, CDR1 SGHDT and CDR2 YYEEEE. V was pared by 2 bases and J by 5 bases, with 10 bases between.

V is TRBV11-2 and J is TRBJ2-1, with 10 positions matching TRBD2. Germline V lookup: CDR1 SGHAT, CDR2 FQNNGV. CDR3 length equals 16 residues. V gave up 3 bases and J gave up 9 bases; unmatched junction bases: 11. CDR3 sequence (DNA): TGTGCCAGCAGCTTCGGGAGCGGGGGGGCCCGACCTGAGCAGTTCTTC. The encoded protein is CASSFGSGGARPEQFF.

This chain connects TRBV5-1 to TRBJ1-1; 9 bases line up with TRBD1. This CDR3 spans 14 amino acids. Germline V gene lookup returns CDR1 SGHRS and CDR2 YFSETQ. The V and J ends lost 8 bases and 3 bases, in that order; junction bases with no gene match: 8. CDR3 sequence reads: CASLRRQGDTEAFF. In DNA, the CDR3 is TGCGCCAGTCTTCGTCGACAGGGGGACACTGAAGCTTTCTTT.

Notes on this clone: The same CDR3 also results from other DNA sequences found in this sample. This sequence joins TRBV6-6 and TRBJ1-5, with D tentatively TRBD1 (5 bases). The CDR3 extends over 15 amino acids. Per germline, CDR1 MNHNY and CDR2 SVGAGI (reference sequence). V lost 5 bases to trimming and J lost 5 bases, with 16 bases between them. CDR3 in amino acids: CASSQRGPNYQPQHF. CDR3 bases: TGTGCCAGCAGTCAAAGGGGTCCGAATTATCAGCCCCAGCATTTT.

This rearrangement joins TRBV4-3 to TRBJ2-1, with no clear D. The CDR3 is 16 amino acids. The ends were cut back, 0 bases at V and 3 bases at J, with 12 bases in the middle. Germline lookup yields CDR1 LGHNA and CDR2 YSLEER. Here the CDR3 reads CASSQEIVNLYNEQFF. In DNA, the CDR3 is TGCGCCAGCAGCCAAGAGATAGTGAACCTCTACAATGAGCAGTTCTTC.

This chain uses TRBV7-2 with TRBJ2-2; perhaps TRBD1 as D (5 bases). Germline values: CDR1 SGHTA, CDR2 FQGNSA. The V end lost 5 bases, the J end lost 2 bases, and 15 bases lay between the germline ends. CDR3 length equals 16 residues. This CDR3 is CASSHTLGRNTGELFF. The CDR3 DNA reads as TGTGCCAGCAGCCATACCCTGGGGCGTAACACCGGGGAGCTGTTTTTT.

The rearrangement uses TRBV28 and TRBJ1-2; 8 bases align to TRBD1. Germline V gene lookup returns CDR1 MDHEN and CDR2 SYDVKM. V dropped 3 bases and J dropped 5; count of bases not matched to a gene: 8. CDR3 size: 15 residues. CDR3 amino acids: CASSFRGRGGYGYTF. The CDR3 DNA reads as TGTGCCAGCAGTTTCAGGGGGCGCGGCGGTTATGGCTACACCTTC.

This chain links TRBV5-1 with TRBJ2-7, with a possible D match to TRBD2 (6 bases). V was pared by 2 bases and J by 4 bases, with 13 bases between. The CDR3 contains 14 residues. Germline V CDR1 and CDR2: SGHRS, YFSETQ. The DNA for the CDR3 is TGCGCCAGCAGCTTAAGGGGCGCGGGGTACGAGCAGTACTTC. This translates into CASSLRGAGYEQYF.

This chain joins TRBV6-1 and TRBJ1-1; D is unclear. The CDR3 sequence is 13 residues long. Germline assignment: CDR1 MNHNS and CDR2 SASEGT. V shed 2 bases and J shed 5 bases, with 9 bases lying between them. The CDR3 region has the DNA TGTGCCAGCAGTGAACTAGGGAGTACTGAAGCTTTCTTT. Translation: CASSELGSTEAFF.

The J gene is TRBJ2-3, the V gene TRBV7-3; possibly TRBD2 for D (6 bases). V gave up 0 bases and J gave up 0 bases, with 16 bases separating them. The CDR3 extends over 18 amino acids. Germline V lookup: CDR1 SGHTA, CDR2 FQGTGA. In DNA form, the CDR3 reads TGTGCCAGCAGCTTAACGGCGTCAGGGAGCGGGAGCACAGATACGCAGTATTTT. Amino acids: CASSLTASGSGSTDTQYF.

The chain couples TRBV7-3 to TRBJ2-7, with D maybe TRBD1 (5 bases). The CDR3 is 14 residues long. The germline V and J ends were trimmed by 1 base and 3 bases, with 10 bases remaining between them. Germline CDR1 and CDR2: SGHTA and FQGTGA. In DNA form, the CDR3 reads TGTGCCAGCAGCTTAAAGGGGCAGGGCTACGAGCAGTACTTC. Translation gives CASSLKGQGYEQYF.

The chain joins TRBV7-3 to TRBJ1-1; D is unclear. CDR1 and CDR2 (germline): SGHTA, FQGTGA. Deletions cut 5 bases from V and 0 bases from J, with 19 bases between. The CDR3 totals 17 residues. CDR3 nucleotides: TGTGCCAGCAGCCTCGAGACTACCAACAGCATGAACACTGAAGCTTTCTTT. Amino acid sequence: CASSLETTNSMNTEAFF.

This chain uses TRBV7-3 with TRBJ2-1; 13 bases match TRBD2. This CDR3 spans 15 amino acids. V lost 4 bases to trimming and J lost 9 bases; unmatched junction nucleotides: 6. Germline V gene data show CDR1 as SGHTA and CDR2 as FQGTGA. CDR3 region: CASSSLGTSGTEQFF. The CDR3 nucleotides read TGTGCCAGCAGCTCACTTGGGACTAGCGGGACTGAGCAGTTCTTC.

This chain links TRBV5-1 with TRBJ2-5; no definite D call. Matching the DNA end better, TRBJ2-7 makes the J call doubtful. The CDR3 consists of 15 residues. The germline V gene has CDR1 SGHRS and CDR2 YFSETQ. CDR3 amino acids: CASSSISPETHEQYF. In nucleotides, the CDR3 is TGCGCCAGCAGCTCGATTAGCCCCGAAACCCACGAGCAGTACTTC.

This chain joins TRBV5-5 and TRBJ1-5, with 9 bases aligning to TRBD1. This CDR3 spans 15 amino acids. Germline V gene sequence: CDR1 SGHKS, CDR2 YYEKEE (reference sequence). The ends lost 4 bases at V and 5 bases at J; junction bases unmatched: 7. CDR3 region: CASSLRDRDYQPQHF. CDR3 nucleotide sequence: TGTGCCAGCAGCCTCCGGGACAGGGACTATCAGCCCCAGCATTTT.

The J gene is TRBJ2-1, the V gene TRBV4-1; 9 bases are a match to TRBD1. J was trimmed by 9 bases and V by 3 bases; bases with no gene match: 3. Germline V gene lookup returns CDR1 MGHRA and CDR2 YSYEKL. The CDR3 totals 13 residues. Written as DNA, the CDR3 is TGCGCCAGCAGCCAGAGGACAGGGGTTGAGCAGTTCTTC. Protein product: CASSQRTGVEQFF.

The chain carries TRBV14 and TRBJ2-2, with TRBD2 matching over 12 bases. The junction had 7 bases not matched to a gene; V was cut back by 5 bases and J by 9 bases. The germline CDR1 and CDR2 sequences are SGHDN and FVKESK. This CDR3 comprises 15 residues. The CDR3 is CASSAGLAGVWELFF. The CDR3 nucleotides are TGTGCCAGCAGCGCGGGACTAGCGGGTGTCTGGGAGCTGTTTTTT. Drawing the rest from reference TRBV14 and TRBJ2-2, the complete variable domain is EAGVTQFPSHSVIEKGQTVTLRCDPISGHDNLYWYRRVMGKEIKFLLHFVKESKQDESGMPNNRFLAERTGGTYSTLKVQPAELEDSGVYFCASSAGLAGVWELFFGEGSRLTVL.

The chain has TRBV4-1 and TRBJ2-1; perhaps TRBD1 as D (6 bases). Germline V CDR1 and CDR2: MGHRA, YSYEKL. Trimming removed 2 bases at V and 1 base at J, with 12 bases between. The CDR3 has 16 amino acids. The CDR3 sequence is CASSQKSGASYNEQFF. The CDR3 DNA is TGCGCCAGCAGCCAAAAGTCAGGGGCATCCTACAATGAGCAGTTCTTC.

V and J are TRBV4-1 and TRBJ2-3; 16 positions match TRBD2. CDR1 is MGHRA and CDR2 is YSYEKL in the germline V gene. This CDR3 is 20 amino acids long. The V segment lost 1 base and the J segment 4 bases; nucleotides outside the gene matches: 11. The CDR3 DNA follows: TGCGCCAGCAGCCAAGGGGGACTAGCGGGGGGGCCATTTGGCGCAGATACGCAGTATTTT. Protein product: CASSQGGLAGGPFGADTQYF.

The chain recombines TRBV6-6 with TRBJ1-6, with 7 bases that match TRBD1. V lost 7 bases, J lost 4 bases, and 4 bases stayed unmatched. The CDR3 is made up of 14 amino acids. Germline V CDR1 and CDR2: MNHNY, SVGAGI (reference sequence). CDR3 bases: TGTGCCAGCACCTGGGACAGATATAATTCACCCCTCCACTTT. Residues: CASTWDRYNSPLHF.

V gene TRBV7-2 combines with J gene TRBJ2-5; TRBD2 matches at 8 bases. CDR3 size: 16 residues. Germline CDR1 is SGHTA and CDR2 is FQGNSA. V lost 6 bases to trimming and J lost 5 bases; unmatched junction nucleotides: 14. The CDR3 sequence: CASRGAGGVQGETQYF. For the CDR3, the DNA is TGTGCCAGCAGAGGGGCGGGGGGAGTACAAGGGGAGACCCAGTACTTC.

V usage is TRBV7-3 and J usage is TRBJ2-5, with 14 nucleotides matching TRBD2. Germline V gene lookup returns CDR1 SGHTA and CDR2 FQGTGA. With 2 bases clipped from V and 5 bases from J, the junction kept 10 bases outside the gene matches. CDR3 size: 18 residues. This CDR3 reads CASSLYPGLAGEGETQYF. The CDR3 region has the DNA TGTGCCAGCAGCTTATATCCGGGACTAGCGGGAGAGGGTGAGACCCAGTACTTC.

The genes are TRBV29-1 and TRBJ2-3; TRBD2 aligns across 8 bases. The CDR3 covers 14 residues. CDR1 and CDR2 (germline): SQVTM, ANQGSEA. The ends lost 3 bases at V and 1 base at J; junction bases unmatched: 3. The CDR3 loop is CSVDREGGTDTQYF. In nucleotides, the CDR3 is TGCAGCGTTGATCGGGAGGGGGGCACAGATACGCAGTATTTT.

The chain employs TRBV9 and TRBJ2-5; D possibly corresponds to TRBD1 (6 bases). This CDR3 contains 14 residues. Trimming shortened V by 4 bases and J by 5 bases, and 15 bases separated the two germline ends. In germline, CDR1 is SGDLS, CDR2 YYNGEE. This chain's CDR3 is CASSTLGRGETQYF. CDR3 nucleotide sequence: TGTGCCAGCAGCACCCTCGGAAGGGGGGAGACCCAGTACTTC.

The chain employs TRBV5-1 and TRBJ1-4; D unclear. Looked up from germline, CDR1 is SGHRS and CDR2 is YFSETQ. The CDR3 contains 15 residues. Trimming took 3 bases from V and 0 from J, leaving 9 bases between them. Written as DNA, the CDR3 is TGCGCCAGCAGCTCCAACAGAGCAACTAATGAAAAACTGTTTTTT. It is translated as CASSSNRATNEKLFF.

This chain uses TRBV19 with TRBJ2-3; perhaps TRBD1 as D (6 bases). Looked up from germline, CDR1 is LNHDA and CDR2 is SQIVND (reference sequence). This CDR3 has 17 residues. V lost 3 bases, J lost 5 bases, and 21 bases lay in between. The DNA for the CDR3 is TGTGCCAGTAGTATCCTCCTGGGAGCGGAAGGGGGAGATACGCAGTATTTT. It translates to CASSILLGAEGGDTQYF.

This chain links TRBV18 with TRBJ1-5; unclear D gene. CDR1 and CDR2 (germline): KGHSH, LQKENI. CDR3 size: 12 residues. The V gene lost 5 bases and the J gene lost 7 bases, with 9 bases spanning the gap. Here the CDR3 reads CASSSFGQPQHF. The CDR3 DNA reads TGTGCCAGCTCATCTTTTGGCCAGCCCCAGCATTTT.

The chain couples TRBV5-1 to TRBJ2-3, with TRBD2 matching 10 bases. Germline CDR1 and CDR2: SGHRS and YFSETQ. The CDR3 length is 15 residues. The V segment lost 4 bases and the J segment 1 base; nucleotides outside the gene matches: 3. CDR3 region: CASSPLAGGTDTQYF. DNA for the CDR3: TGCGCCAGCAGCCCCCTAGCGGGGGGCACAGATACGCAGTATTTT.

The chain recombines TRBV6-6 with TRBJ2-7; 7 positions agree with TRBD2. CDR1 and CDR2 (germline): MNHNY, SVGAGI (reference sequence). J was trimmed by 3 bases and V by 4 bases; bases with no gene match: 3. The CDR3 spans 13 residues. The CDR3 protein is CASSFSGGYEQYF. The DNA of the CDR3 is TGTGCCAGCAGTTTCTCGGGGGGCTACGAGCAGTACTTC.

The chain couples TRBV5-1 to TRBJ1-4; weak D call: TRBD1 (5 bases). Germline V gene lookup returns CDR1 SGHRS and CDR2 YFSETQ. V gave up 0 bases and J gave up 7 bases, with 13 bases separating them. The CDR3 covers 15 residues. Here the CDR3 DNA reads TGCGCCAGCAGCTTGGAGGCAGGGCTGGGTGAAAAACTGTTTTTT. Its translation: CASSLEAGLGEKLFF.